The T cell receptor beta chain described here comes from a study of T-cell memory formation after mild COVID-19. The overall study: Largely donor-specific TCR clusters were found. Study observations and caveats: Researchers report contracting CD4+ clones mostly in CM and EM, with CD8+ clones in EMRA.

TCRdb itself ran the 5' RACE reads through MiXCR, one entry per CDR3 protein. This table holds about 250,000 distinct CDR3 sequences, 15% to 19% found once. Germline V gives CDR1 LGHNA, CDR2 YNFKEQ. Germline trimming cut 0 bases from V and 4 bases from J; bases unmatched to any gene: 6. This CDR3 contains 16 residues. In the case of this clonotype: What it binds is not known.

This sequence was found in an adult woman who had mild COVID-19 (a few samples of this study predate the infection). Cell type and time point are not known. The V call is TRBV4-2, the J call TRBJ2-5; 9 bases match TRBD2. Sample: PBMCs or a T cell subset sorted from them (not recorded which). CDR3 DNA: TGTGCCAGCAGCCAAGAGGCGGGAGGGCCCCCAGAGACCCAGTACTTC. This gives the protein CASSQEAGGPPETQYF.